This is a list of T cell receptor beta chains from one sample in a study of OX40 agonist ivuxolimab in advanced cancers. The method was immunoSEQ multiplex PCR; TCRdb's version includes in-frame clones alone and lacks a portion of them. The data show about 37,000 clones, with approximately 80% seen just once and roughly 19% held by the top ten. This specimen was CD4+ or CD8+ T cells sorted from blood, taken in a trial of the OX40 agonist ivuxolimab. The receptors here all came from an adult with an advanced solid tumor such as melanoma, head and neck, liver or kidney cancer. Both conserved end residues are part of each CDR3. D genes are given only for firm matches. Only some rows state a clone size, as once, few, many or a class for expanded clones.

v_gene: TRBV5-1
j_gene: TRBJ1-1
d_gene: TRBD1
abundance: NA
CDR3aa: CASSTMDRPEAFF
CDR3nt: TGCGCCAGCAGCACCATGGACAGGCCCGAAGCTTTCTTT

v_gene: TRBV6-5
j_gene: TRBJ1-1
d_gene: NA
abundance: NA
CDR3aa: CASSYSREGNTEAFF
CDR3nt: TGTGCCAGCAGTTACTCGAGGGAGGGGAACACTGAAGCTTTCTTT

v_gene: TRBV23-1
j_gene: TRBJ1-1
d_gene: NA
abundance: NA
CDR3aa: CASSQSDSEVAFF
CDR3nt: TGCGCCAGCAGTCAATCGGATTCAGAAGTAGCTTTCTTT

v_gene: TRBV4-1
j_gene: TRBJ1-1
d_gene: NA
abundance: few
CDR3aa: CASSQDPGLGTEAFF
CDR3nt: TGCGCCAGCAGCCAAGATCCGGGGTTGGGCACTGAAGCTTTCTTT

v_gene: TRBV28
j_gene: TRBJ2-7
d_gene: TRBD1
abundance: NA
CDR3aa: CASSSGTDYEQYF
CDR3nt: TGTGCCAGCAGTTCTGGGACAGATTACGAGCAGTACTTC

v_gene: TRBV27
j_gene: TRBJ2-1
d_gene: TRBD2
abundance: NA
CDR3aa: CASSLALADPGQFF
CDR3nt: TGTGCCAGCAGTTTAGCACTAGCGGATCCAGGGCAGTTCTTC

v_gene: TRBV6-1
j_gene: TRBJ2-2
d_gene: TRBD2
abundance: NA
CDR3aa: CASSGGTSGGTGELFF
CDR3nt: TGTGCCAGCAGTGGCGGGACTAGCGGGGGCACCGGGGAGCTGTTTTTT

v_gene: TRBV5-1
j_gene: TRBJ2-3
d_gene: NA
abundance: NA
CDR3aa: CASSSGTSSPGGDTQYF
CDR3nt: TGCGCCAGCAGCTCCGGCACTAGCTCCCCAGGAGGGGATACGCAGTATTTT

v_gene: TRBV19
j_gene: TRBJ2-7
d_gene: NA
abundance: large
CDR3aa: CASSIALGQAYEQYF
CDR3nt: TGTGCCAGTAGTATAGCCCTAGGACAAGCCTACGAGCAGTACTTC

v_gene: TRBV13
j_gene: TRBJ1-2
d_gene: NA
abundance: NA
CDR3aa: CASSLSVGRSNYGYTF
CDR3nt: TGTGCCAGCAGCCTCTCCGTCGGCAGGTCCAACTATGGCTACACCTTC

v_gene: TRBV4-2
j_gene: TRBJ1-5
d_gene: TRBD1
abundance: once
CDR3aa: CASSHRVNRGPRQPQHF
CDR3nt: TGTGCCAGCAGCCACAGAGTTAACAGGGGGCCTCGTCAGCCCCAGCATTTT

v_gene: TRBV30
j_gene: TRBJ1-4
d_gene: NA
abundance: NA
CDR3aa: CAWADGVGEKLFF
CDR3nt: TGTGCCTGGGCGGACGGCGTCGGTGAAAAACTGTTTTTT

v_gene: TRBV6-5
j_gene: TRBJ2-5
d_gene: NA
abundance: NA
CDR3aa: CASSYGNGETQYF
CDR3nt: TGTGCCAGCAGTTACGGTAACGGGGAGACCCAGTACTTC

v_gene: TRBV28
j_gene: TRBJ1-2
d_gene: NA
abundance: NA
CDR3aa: CASSLSTGRYGYTF
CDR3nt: TGTGCCAGCAGTTTAAGTACAGGGCGCTATGGCTACACCTTC

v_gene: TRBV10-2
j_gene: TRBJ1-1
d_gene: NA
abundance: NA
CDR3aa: CATQRGDGEAFF
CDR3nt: TGCGCCACCCAGCGGGGTGACGGTGAAGCTTTCTTT

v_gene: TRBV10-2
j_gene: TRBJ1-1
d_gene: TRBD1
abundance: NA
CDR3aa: CASSPGQGVTEAFF
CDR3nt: TGCGCCAGCAGTCCGGGACAGGGGGTCACTGAAGCTTTCTTT

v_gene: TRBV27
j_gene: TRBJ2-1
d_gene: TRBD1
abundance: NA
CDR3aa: CASSLDRLWTEQFF
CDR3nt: TGTGCCAGCAGTTTGGACAGGCTCTGGACTGAGCAGTTCTTC

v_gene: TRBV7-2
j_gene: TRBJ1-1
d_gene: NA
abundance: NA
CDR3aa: CASSFERNTEAFF
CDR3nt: TGTGCCAGCAGCTTTGAGAGGAACACTGAAGCTTTCTTT

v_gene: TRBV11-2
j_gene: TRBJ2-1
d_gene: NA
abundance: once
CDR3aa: CATQLGGAIYNEQFF
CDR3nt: TGTGCGACACAACTAGGGGGGGCCATCTACAATGAGCAGTTCTTC

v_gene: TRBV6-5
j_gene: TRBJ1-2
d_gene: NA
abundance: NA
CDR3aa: CASSYSDTNYGYTF
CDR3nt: TGTGCCAGCAGTTACTCCGACACAAACTATGGCTACACCTTC

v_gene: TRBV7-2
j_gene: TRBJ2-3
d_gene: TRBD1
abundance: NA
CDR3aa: CASSTRTGPDTQYF
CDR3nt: TGTGCCAGCAGCACCCGGACAGGCCCAGATACGCAGTATTTT

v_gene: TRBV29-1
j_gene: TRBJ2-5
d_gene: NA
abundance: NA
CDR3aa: CSVIPGGETQYF
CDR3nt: TGCAGCGTTATCCCAGGGGGGGAGACCCAGTACTTC

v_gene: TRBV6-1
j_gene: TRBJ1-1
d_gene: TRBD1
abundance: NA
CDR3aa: CASSEVGTGATEAFF
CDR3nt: TGTGCCAGCAGTGAAGTTGGGACAGGGGCCACTGAAGCTTTCTTT

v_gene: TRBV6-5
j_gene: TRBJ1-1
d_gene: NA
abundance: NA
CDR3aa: CASSYTNLDTEAFF
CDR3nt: TGTGCCAGCAGTTACACAAACTTGGACACTGAAGCTTTCTTT

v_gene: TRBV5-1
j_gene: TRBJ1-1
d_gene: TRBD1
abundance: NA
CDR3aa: CASSLAGGYTEAFF
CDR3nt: TGCGCCAGCAGCTTGGCAGGGGGGTACACTGAAGCTTTCTTT

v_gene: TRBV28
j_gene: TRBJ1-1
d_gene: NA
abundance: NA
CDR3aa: CASSSSYTEAFF
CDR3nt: TGTGCCAGCAGTTCCTCTTACACTGAAGCTTTCTTT

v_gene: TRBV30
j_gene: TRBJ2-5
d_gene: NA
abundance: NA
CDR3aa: CASGETQYF
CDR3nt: TGTGCCTCTGGGGAGACCCAGTACTTC

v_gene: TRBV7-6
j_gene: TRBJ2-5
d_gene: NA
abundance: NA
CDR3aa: CASSSTPGQRETQYF
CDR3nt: TGTGCCAGCAGCTCTACCCCGGGACAACGAGAGACCCAGTACTTC

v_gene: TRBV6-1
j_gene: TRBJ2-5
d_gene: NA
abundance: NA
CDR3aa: CASTGGWTQYF
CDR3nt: TGTGCCAGCACAGGGGGGTGGACCCAGTACTTC

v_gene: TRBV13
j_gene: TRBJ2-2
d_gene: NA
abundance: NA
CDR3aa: CASSFSAGELFF
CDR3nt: TGTGCCAGCAGCTTTTCCGCCGGGGAGCTGTTTTTT

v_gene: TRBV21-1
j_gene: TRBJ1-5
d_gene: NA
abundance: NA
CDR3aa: CAPTRSQPQHF
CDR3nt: TGTGCCCCAACGCGGAGTCAGCCCCAGCATTTT

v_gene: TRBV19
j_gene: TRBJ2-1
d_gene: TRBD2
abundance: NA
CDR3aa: CASSITGRDYTYNEQFF
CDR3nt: TGTGCCAGTAGTATAACGGGAAGGGACTACACCTACAATGAGCAGTTCTTC

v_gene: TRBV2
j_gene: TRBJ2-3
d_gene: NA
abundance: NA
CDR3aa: CASSGGDTQYF
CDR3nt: TGTGCCAGCAGTGGCGGGGATACGCAGTATTTT

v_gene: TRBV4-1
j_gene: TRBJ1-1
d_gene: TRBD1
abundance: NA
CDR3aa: CASSLRQGLQGDTEAFF
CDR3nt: TGCGCCAGCAGCCTACGACAAGGCCTCCAGGGGGACACTGAAGCTTTCTTT

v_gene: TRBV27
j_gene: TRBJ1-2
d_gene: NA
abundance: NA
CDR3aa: CASSPLTILSSYGYTF
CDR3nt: TGTGCCAGCAGTCCCCTCACTATCCTGAGTTCCTATGGCTACACCTTC

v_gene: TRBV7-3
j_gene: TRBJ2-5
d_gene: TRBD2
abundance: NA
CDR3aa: CASSLSGGQETQYF
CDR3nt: TGTGCCAGCAGCTTAAGCGGGGGTCAAGAGACCCAGTACTTC

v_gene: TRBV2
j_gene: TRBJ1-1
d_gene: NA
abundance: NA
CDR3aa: CASSGPRDGAMNTEAFF
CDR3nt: TGTGCCAGCAGTGGCCCCCGGGACGGAGCGATGAACACTGAAGCTTTCTTT

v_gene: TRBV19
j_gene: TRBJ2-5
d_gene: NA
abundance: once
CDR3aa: CASSIDMGSETQYF
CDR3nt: TGTGCCAGTAGTATAGACATGGGTTCAGAGACCCAGTACTTC

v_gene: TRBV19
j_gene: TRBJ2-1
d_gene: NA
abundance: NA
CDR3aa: CASSILESDEQFF
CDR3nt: TGTGCCAGTAGTATTCTGGAGTCGGACGAGCAGTTCTTC

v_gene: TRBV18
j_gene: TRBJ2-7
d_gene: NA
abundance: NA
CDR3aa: CASSPPGGEQYF
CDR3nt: TGTGCCAGCTCACCACCAGGAGGGGAGCAGTACTTC

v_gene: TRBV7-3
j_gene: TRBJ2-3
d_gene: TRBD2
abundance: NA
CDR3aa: CASSLVAGASDTQYF
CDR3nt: TGTGCCAGCAGCTTAGTAGCGGGAGCCTCAGATACGCAGTATTTT

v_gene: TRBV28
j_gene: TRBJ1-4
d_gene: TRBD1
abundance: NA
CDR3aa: CASRPTVVLTGQYNEKLFF
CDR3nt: TGTGCCAGCAGACCCACGGTGGTTTTGACGGGACAGTACAATGAAAAACTGTTTTTT

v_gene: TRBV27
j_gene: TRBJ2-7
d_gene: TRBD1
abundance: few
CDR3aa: CASNPTGGGYEQYF
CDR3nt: TGTGCCAGCAACCCGACAGGGGGCGGCTACGAGCAGTACTTC

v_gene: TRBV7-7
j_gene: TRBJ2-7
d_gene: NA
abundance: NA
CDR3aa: CASSLEVSGEQYF
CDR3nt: TGTGCCAGCAGCTTAGAGGTCAGTGGTGAGCAGTACTTC

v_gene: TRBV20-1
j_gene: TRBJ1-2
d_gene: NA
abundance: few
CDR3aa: CSASADTF
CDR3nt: TGCAGTGCTAGCGCCGACACCTTC

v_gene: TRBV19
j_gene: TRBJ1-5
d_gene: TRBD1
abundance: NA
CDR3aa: CASSFTLGQNQPQHF
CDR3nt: TGTGCCAGTAGTTTCACCCTGGGACAGAATCAGCCCCAGCATTTT